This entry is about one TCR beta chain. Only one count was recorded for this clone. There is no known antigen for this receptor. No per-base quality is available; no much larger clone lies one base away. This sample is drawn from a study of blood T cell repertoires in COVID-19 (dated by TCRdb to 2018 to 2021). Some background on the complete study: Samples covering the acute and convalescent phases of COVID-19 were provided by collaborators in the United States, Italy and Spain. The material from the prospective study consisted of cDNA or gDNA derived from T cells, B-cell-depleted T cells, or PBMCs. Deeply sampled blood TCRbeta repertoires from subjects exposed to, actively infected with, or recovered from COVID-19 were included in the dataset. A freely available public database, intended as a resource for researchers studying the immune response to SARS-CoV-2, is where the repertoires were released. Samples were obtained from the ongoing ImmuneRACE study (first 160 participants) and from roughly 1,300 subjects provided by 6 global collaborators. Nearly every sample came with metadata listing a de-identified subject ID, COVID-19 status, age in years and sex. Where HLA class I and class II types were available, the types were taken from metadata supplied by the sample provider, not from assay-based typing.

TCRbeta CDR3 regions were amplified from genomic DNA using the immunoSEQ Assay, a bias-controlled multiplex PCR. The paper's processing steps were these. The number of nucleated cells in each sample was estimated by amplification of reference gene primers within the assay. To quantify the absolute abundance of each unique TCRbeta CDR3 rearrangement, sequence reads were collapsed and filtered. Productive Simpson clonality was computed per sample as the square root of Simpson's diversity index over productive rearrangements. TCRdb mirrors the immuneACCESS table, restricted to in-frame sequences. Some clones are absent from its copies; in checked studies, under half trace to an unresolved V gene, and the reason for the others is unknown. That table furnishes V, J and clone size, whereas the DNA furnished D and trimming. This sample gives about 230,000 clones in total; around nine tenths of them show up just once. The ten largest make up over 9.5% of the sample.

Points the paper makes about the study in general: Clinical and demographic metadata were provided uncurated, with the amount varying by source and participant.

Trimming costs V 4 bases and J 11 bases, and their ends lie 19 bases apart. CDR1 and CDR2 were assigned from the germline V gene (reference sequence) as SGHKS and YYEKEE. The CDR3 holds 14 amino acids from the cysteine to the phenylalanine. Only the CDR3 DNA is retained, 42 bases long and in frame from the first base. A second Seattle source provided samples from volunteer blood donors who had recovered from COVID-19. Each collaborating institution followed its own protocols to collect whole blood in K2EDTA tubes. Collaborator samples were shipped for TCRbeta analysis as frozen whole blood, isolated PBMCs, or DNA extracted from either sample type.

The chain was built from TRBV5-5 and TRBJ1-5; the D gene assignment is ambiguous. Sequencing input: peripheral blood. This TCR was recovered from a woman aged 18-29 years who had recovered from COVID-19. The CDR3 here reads CASSPQSGVGTQHF. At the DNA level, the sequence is TGTGCCAGCAGCCCACAGTCCGGGGTAGGTACCCAGCATTTT. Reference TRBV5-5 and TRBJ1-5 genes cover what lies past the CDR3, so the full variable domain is DAGVTQSPTHLIKTRGQQVTLRCSPISGHKSVSWYQQVLGQGPQFIFQYYEKEERGRGNFPDRFSARQFPNYSSELNVNALLLGDSALYLCASSPQSGVGTQHFGDGTRLSIL.